Following are 22 T cell receptor beta chains from one sample sequenced in a study of human T cells and chemical hapten exposure. Time point in this sample: patch test 3, about 24 weeks after DPC sensitization. Regarding treatment: therapeutic diphenylcyclopropenone sensitization with weekly scalp DPC. In TCRdb, the RACE reads were re-called with MiXCR into one record per CDR3 protein. The sample yields 90,000 to 140,000 distinct CDR3 sequences, under 35% seen once. Sample: whole blood, taken in connection with sensitization to the hapten diphenylcyclopropenone (DPC). These receptors all come from a man aged 35 to 55 with alopecia areata. Some clones in this sample may be carry-over from other donors' samples.

This clonotype is classed as large. The chain has TRBV6-2 or TRBV6-3 and TRBJ2-5; 7 bases are a match to TRBD2. This CDR3 has 15 residues. Trimming cost V 0 bases and J 4 bases; bases outside gene matches: 5. The germline CDR1 and CDR2 sequences are MNHEY and SVGEGT. The CDR3 protein is CASSYSSSGAETQYF. Here the CDR3 DNA reads TGTGCCAGCAGTTACTCGTCCAGCGGGGCAGAGACCCAGTACTTC.

The chain joins TRBV4-1 to TRBJ2-1; 11 bases line up with TRBD2. The germline CDR1 and CDR2 sequences are MGHRA and YSYEKL. CDR3 length: 18 residues. Trimming removed 2 bases from V and 0 bases from J; junction bases left unmatched: 6. The CDR3 bases are TGCGCCAGCAGCCAACAGGGTAGCGGGGGGGGCTCCTACAATGAGCAGTTCTTC. It translates to CASSQQGSGGGSYNEQFF.

The CDR3 sequence is CATSDFLRGSSYNEQFF. The CDR3 DNA reads as TGTGCCACCAGTGATTTCTTAAGGGGGAGCTCCTACAATGAGCAGTTCTTC. The V and J genes are TRBV24-1 and TRBJ2-1; D possibly corresponds to TRBD1 (6 bases). Germline values: CDR1 KGHDR, CDR2 SFDVKD. Trimming took 1 base from V and 0 from J, leaving 12 bases between them. The CDR3 runs to 17 residues.

In this sample, this clonotype turned up a few times. V is TRBV7-9 and J is TRBJ2-7, with TRBD2 identical over 12 bases. In germline, CDR1 is SEHNR, CDR2 FQNEAQ (reference sequence). The CDR3 covers 16 residues. Losses at the gene ends were 2 bases for V and 5 bases for J; bases not matched to a gene: 7. CDR3 region: CASSLWASGRGDEQYF. CDR3 coding DNA: TGTGCCAGCAGCTTATGGGCTAGCGGGAGGGGGGACGAGCAGTACTTC. Supplemented by reference TRBV7-9 and TRBJ2-7, the full variable domain reads DTGVSQNPRHKITKRGQNVTFRCDPISEHNRLYWYRQTLGQGPEFLTYFQNEAQLEKSRLLSDRFSAERPKGSFSTLEIQRTEQGDSAMYLCASSLWASGRGDEQYFGPGTRLTVT.

The chain couples TRBV7-9 to TRBJ2-7; no reliable D call. This CDR3 contains 13 residues. The V end was cut by 5 bases, the J end by 5 bases, with 13 bases between. Germline V lookup: CDR1 SEHNR, CDR2 FQNEAQ (reference sequence). CDR3 protein: CASSPQNGDEQYV. The CDR3 coding sequence is TGTGCCAGCAGCCCCCAAAATGGGGACGAGCAGTACGTC.

The chain has TRBV11-1 and TRBJ2-1, with 16 bases lining up with TRBD2. The CDR3 length is 18 residues. V lost 6 bases to trimming and J lost 2 bases; unmatched junction nucleotides: 7. Germline CDR1 is SGHAT and CDR2 is FQDESV (reference sequence). The CDR3 bases are TGTGCCAGCAGGCCGGGACTAGCGGGAGGGCACACCTACAATGAGCAGTTCTTC. Translating it yields CASRPGLAGGHTYNEQFF.

V and J are TRBV14 and TRBJ2-3; 14 bases map to TRBD2. The CDR3 extends over 16 amino acids. Unmatched junction bases numbered 4, after V lost 3 bases and J lost 5 bases. Germline V lookup: CDR1 SGHDN, CDR2 FVKESK. CDR3 protein: CASSQGLAGEGDTQYF. In nucleotides, the CDR3 is TGTGCCAGCAGCCAGGGACTAGCGGGAGAAGGAGATACGCAGTATTTT.

The chain joins TRBV4-3 to TRBJ2-1; tentatively, D is TRBD2 (6 bases). Germline-derived CDR1 and CDR2 are LGHNA and YSLEER. The CDR3 length is 18 residues. V lost 0 bases and J 7 bases, leaving 22 bases between the germline ends. The CDR3 DNA sequence: TGCGCCAGCAGCCAAGATCTTCCACTAGCCCTAGAGGTTAATGAGCAGTTCTTC. Translating it yields CASSQDLPLALEVNEQFF.

The rearrangement links TRBV28 to TRBJ2-7; D uncertain. V dropped 6 bases and J dropped 6 bases, with 18 bases sitting between them. Looked up from germline, CDR1 is MDHEN and CDR2 is SYDVKM. The CDR3 sequence is 14 residues long. CDR3 coding DNA: TGTGCCAGCAGAGGATCGGGCTCTTATTTCGAGCAGTACGTC. As protein: CASRGSGSYFEQYV.

This chain connects TRBV9 to TRBJ2-7; D is unclear. There are 12 residues in the CDR3. Trimming cost V 4 bases and J 7 bases, with 12 bases left between them. Germline V gene sequence: CDR1 SGDLS, CDR2 YYNGEE. The chain's CDR3 is CASSPSKGEQYF. Here the CDR3 DNA reads TGTGCCAGCAGCCCGAGTAAAGGAGAGCAGTACTTC.

V is TRBV6-6 and J is TRBJ2-7; TRBD2 is a possible D gene (6 bases). Looked up from germline, CDR1 is MNHNY and CDR2 is SVGAGI (reference sequence). The CDR3 totals 12 residues. Trimming removed 2 bases at V and 11 bases at J, with 13 bases between. CDR3 nucleotides: TGTGCCAGCAGTTACGGGCGGGATAAGGAGTACGTC. The encoded protein is CASSYGRDKEYV.

The V call is TRBV7-2, the J call TRBJ1-3; D not certain. The CDR3 runs 15 residues. V lost 5 bases and J 4 bases, leaving 15 bases between the germline ends. Germline V gives CDR1 SGHTA, CDR2 FQGNSA. CDR3 sequence: CASSPTPPSGNTIYF. The CDR3 DNA is TGTGCCAGCAGCCCGACACCCCCTTCGGGAAACACCATATATTTT.

This chain connects TRBV27 to TRBJ2-3; D unresolved. CDR3 length: 16 residues. Germline CDR1 reads MNHEY; CDR2 reads SMNVEV (reference sequence). Trimming pared 4 bases from V and 2 bases from J, leaving 16 bases between. The CDR3 spells CASSSPGQIFTDTQYF. The CDR3 DNA reads as TGTGCCAGCAGTTCCCCGGGTCAGATTTTCACAGATACGCAGTATTTT.

The V and J genes are TRBV21-1 and TRBJ2-7. TRBV21-1 represents a pseudogene. The CDR3 loop spans 14 amino acids. CDR3 in amino acids: CASSTPKVAYEQYF. The CDR3 DNA is TGTGCCAGCAGCACGCCAAAAGTCGCCTACGAGCAGTACTTC.

CDR3 DNA: TGTGCCAGCAGCTTAGCTAGCGGTGCCTACGAGCAGTACTTC. Translation: CASSLASGAYEQYF. J is TRBJ2-7 and V is TRBV7-9, with D perhaps matching TRBD2 (6 bases). Germline assignment: CDR1 SEHNR and CDR2 FQNEAQ (reference sequence). V was shortened by 0 bases and J by 2 bases, with 8 bases between the two germline ends. The CDR3 contains 14 residues.

The chain links TRBV2 to TRBJ2-5; D may be TRBD2 (5 bases). The CDR3 extends over 13 amino acids. Trimming stripped 7 bases from V and 1 base from J, with 10 bases between. Germline CDR1 is SNHLY and CDR2 is FYNNEI. The CDR3 coding sequence is TGTGCCAGCATTCCGCGGGCCCAAGAGACCCAGTACTTC. Protein sequence: CASIPRAQETQYF.

The genes are TRBV24-1 and TRBJ2-1, with 9 bases identical to TRBD1. The CDR3 totals 15 residues. Losses at the gene ends were 6 bases for V and 8 bases for J; bases not matched to a gene: 10. Looked up from germline, CDR1 is KGHDR and CDR2 is SFDVKD. The CDR3 is CATSLRTGAVDEQFF. CDR3 sequence (DNA): TGTGCCACCAGTCTTAGGACAGGGGCAGTCGATGAGCAGTTCTTC.

V and J are TRBV10-3 and TRBJ2-1; 15 bases line up with TRBD2. This CDR3 contains 16 residues. Germline V CDR1 and CDR2: ENHRY, SYGVKD. J was trimmed by 8 bases and V by 6 bases; bases with no gene match: 8. DNA of the CDR3: TGTGCCATCAGCGATCGGACTAGCGGGAGGGCCGATGAGCAGTTCTTC. Protein: CAISDRTSGRADEQFF.

The rearrangement joins TRBV10-3 to TRBJ2-5; the D gene is possibly TRBD1 (6 bases). V was shortened by 4 bases and J by 2 bases, with 8 bases between the two germline ends. Germline CDR1 reads ENHRY; CDR2 reads SYGVKD. CDR3 length: 13 residues. The CDR3 DNA reads TGTGCCATCAGTGGGCAGGGGCAAGAGACCCAGTACTTC. It codes for CAISGQGQETQYF.

This clonotype has just a few counts. The rearrangement joins TRBV29-1 to TRBJ2-5; 14 bases are a match to TRBD2. V trimming: 3 bases; J trimming: 4 bases; junction bases outside the gene matches: 4. CDR1 and CDR2 from the germline V gene are SQVTM and ANQGSEA. The CDR3 covers 15 residues. The CDR3 sequence: CSVEGGLAGAETQYF. The CDR3 DNA is TGCAGCGTTGAGGGGGGACTAGCGGGAGCAGAGACCCAGTACTTC. Filled out from reference TRBV29-1 and TRBJ2-5, the complete variable domain reads SAVISQKPSRDICQRGTSLTIQCQVDSQVTMMFWYRQQPGQSLTLIATANQGSEATYESGFVIDKFPISRPNLTFSTLTVSNMSPEDSSIYLCSVEGGLAGAETQYFGPGTRLLVL.

This chain connects TRBV9 to TRBJ2-1; tentatively, D is TRBD1 (5 bases). V lost 2 bases and J lost 0, with 12 bases in between. Germline loops: CDR1 SGDLS, CDR2 YYNGEE. The CDR3 totals 16 residues. The CDR3 DNA sequence: TGTGCCAGCAGCGTCCTTGGGGCCAACTCCTACAATGAGCAGTTCTTC. It yields the protein CASSVLGANSYNEQFF.

The chain employs TRBV4-3 and TRBJ1-6; D call uncertain. The CDR3 is made up of 17 amino acids. The germline V gene has CDR1 LGHNA and CDR2 YSLEER. V dropped 1 base and J dropped 5 bases, with 15 bases sitting between them. CDR3: CASSQAPADGNNSPLHF. The CDR3 DNA reads as TGCGCCAGCAGCCAAGCCCCAGCGGACGGAAATAATTCACCCCTCCACTTT.